This TCR beta chain comes out of a study of T-cell reconstitution after alpha-beta-depleted transplantation in children. Study results and limitations: Where some patients showed high TCRbeta diversity at day 60, it came from recipient T cells and thymic progenitors that had survived. T-cell counts and diversity at one year post-transplant came mainly from newly produced T cells.

The length of the CDR3 is 14 residues. Germline assignment: CDR1 DFQATT and CDR2 SNEGSKA (reference sequence). Trimming left V 1 base short and J 12 bases short, with 19 bases between. This clonotype was picked up many times. The target antigen is unknown. Unique molecular identifiers were built into the TCRbeta library. TCRdb fed the PCR reads into MiXCR, producing one record per CDR3 protein. Of 250,000 to 400,000 distinct CDR3 sequences in the sample, roughly 21% were seen once. The origin of this receptor is a male patient younger than 18 who had a stem cell transplant for acute lymphoblastic leukemia, so the T cells may come from the graft donor. The rearrangement joins TRBV20-1 to TRBJ2-1, with D tentatively TRBD1 or TRBD2 (5 bases each). Sequencing used PBMCs, mostly from graft donor cells, obtained 180 days after TCRalphabeta/CD19-depleted stem cell transplant. CDR3: CSARGGNPGAVQFF. In nucleotides, the CDR3 is TGCAGTGCTAGAGGGGGGAATCCTGGAGCGGTGCAGTTCTTC.